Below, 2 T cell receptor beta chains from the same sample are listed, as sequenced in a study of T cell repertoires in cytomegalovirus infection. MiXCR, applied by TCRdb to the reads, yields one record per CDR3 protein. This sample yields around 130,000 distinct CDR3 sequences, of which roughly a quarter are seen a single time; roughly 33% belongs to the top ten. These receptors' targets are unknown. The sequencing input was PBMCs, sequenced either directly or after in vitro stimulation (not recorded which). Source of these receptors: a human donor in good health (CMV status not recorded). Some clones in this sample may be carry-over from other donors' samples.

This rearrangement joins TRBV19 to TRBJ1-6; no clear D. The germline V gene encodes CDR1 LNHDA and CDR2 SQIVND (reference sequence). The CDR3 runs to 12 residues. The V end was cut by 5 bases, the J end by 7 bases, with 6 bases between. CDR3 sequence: CASSRLNSPLHF. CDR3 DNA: TGTGCCAGTAGTCGATTAAATTCACCCCTCCACTTT.

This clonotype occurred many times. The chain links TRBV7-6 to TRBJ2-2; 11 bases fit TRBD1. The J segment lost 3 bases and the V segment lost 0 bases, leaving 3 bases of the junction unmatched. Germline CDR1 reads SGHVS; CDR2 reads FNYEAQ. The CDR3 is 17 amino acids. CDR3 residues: CASSLAVGQGDTGELFF. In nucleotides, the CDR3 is TGTGCCAGCAGCTTAGCGGTGGGACAGGGGGACACCGGGGAGCTGTTTTTT. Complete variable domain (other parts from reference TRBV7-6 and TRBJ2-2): GAGVSQSPRYKVTKRGQDVALRCDPISGHVSLYWYRQALGQGPEFLTYFNYEAQQDKSGLPNDRFSAERPEGSISTLTIQRTEQRDSAMYRCASSLAVGQGDTGELFFGEGSRLTVL.